This is a list of T cell receptor beta chains from one sample in a study of T cell changes during pregnancy in multiple sclerosis. Using immunoSEQ multiplex PCR, the repertoire was profiled, and TCRdb retains in-frame clones only, with some absent. The sample holds over 25,000 clones, around 92% seen once. Sequencing used CD8+ T cells from peripheral blood mononuclear cells, obtained in the second trimester of pregnancy. The receptors shown here come from a female donor in good health, enrolled as a control in a pregnancy study. Both conserved end residues are part of each CDR3. Fields, in order: V gene, J gene, D gene, clone size, CDR3 DNA, CDR3 protein. A D gene is named only where the DNA matches it firmly. For some rows the clone size is stated as once, few or many, or as a class when expanded; others skip it.

TRBV18	TRBJ1-5	TRBD1	.	TGTGCCAGCTCACCAGCCCGGGACAGGGAACAGCCCCAGCATTTT	CASSPARDREQPQHF
TRBV19	TRBJ2-7	TRBD2	.	TGTGCCAGTAGTATGTTAGCGGGGCACTACGAGCAGTACTTC	CASSMLAGHYEQYF
TRBV4-1	TRBJ1-2	TRBD1	.	TGCGCCAGCAGCCAGCAGCAGAAGGGGGCCTATGGCTACACCTTC	CASSQQQKGAYGYTF
TRBV18	TRBJ2-5	.	.	TGTGCCAGCTCCACCACGGTTATGAGTCAAGAGACCCAGTACTTC	CASSTTVMSQETQYF
TRBV9	TRBJ2-7	.	once	TGTGCCAGCAGCGTAGAGGAGACGTCAGCGTACGAGCAGTACTTC	CASSVEETSAYEQYF
TRBV2	TRBJ2-7	.	.	TGTGCCTGGGTGAGCGTGTCCTCCTACGAGCAGTACTTC	CAWVSVSSYEQYF
TRBV5-1	TRBJ2-7	.	once	TGCGCCAGCAGCTTGTCTCCTGAGCAGGTTCCCTACGAGCAGTACTTC	CASSLSPEQVPYEQYF
TRBV7-8	TRBJ1-1	TRBD1	.	TGTGCCAGCAGCCTGTCTTCTGGACAGGGAAACACTGAAGCTTTCTTT	CASSLSSGQGNTEAFF
TRBV13	TRBJ1-1	TRBD1	.	TGTGCCAGCAGCTCAAACAGGGGAACTGAAGCTTTCTTT	CASSSNRGTEAFF
TRBV6-1	TRBJ2-5	.	medium-sized	TGTGCCAGCAGTCTTCCTAAGACCCAGTACTTC	CASSLPKTQYF
TRBV6-5	TRBJ2-2	.	.	TGTGCCAGCAACCATATGGGGCCGGGCACCGGGGAGCTGTTTTTT	CASNHMGPGTGELFF
TRBV27	TRBJ1-5	.	.	TGTGCCAGCAGTTTATCGATGGGGAGGGGCGTTCAGCCCCAGCATTTT	CASSLSMGRGVQPQHF
TRBV4-1	TRBJ1-6	.	.	TGCGCCAGCAGCCAGCTAACGGGGGGGTCCTATAATTCACCCCTCCACTTT	CASSQLTGGSYNSPLHF
TRBV11-2	TRBJ1-5	.	.	TGTGCCAGCAGCTCAGGCGTGAGCAATCAGCCCCAGCATTTT	CASSSGVSNQPQHF
TRBV7-9	TRBJ2-7	.	few	TGTGCCAGCAGCCTTTTGAGCGAGCAGTACTTC	CASSLLSEQYF
TRBV12-5	TRBJ1-1	.	.	TGTGCTAGTGGCAATTTTTCGAACACTGAAGCTTTCTTT	CASGNFSNTEAFF
TRBV4-3	TRBJ2-3	.	.	TGCGCCAGCAGCCAAGTAGGGGACACAGATACGCAGTATTTT	CASSQVGDTDTQYF
TRBV10-3	TRBJ2-2	.	.	TGTGCCATCGGAGGTGGGACATTGAACACCGGGGAGCTGTTTTTT	CAIGGGTLNTGELFF
TRBV2	TRBJ1-1	.	.	TGTGCCAGCAGTGAAGGAAGGGGGGGGGACCATCAGGGCACTGAAGCTTTCTTT	CASSEGRGGDHQGTEAFF
TRBV12-5	TRBJ2-3	.	.	TGTGCTAGTGCGGGTCTTCCAGATACGCAGTATTTT	CASAGLPDTQYF
TRBV7-2	TRBJ2-2	.	.	TGTGCCAGCAGCTTACTAGCCGGGGAGCTGTTTTTT	CASSLLAGELFF
TRBV9	TRBJ2-5	.	.	TGTGCCAGCAGCCCTAACCCCCCAGGGGCAGGAGAGGAGACCCAGTACTTC	CASSPNPPGAGEETQYF
TRBV19	TRBJ2-7	.	.	TGTGCCAGTAGTATAGATCGAGGGTACGAGCAGTACTTC	CASSIDRGYEQYF
TRBV28	TRBJ2-5	TRBD1	.	TGTGCCAGCAGTGGGGACAGTGCGCCCCCTCAAGAGACCCAGTACTTC	CASSGDSAPPQETQYF
TRBV27	TRBJ2-7	TRBD2	.	TGTGCCAGCAGGGCCCCGACTAGCGGGGATCCCTACGAGCAGTACTTC	CASRAPTSGDPYEQYF
TRBV5-4	TRBJ1-2	TRBD1	.	TGTGCCAGCAGCTTGACAGGGGGCGCGGATGGCTACACCTTC	CASSLTGGADGYTF
TRBV5-8	TRBJ2-1	.	.	TGTGCCAGCAGCATCAAACAGGACGGTTCCTACAATGAGCAGTTCTTC	CASSIKQDGSYNEQFF